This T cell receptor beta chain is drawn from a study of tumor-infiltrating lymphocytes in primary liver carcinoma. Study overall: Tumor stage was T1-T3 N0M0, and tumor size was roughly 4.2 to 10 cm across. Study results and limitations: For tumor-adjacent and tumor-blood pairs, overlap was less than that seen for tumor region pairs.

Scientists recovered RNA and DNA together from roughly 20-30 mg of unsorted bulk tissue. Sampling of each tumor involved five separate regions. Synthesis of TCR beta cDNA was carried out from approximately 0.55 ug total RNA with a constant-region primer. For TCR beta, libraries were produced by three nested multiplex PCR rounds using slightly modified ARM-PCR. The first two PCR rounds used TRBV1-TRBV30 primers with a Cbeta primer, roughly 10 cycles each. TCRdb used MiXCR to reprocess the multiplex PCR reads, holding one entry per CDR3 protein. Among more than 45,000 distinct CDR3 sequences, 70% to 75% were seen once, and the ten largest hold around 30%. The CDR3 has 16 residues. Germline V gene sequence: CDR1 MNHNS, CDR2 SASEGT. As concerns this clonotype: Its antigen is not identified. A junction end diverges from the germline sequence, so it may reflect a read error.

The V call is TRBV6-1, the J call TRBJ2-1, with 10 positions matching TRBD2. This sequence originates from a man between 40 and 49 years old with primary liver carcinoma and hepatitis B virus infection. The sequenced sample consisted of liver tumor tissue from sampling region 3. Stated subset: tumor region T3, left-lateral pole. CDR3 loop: CANSRTLAGVDDEQFF. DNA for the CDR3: TGTGCCAACAGTCGTACTCTAGCGGGAGTAGACGATGAGCAGTTCTTC.